A single T cell receptor beta chain is shown here with its context. This record comes from a study of blood T cell repertoires in COVID-19. The CDR3 runs 16 residues. Method: immunoSEQ multiplex PCR; TCRdb's copy keeps in-frame clones and lacks some. The data contain roughly 48,000 clones, around four fifths of them singletons. The sample comprised peripheral blood. The origin of this receptor is a human donor in a cohort sampled during active COVID-19. This chain links TRBV12-2 with TRBJ1-3. TRBV12-2 is termed a pseudogene. The DNA for the CDR3 is TGTGCAAGTCGCTTCCCCGGGGGGGCGTCTGGAAACACCATATATTTT. Encoded protein: CASRFPGGASGNTIYF.